This T cell receptor (beta chain) was identified in a study of graft-versus-host responses after intestinal transplantation. Study context: Each transplant was multivisceral, liver-intestinal, or isolated intestinal. Study outcomes and limitations: High graft-versus-host to host-versus-graft clonal ratios were seen in allografts of patients with graft-donor T cell macrochimerism.

Sequenced by immunoSEQ multiplex PCR; TCRdb stores in-frame clones only, minus some. The data contain about 85,000 clones, around 93% of them singletons. Comment on this clone: The antigen remains unidentified.

Germline V gene lookup returns CDR1 KGHSY and CDR2 FQNENV. The CDR3 sequence is 18 residues long. V shed 0 bases and J shed 0 bases, with 15 bases lying between them. This specimen consisted of unstimulated CD8+ T cells sorted from spleen or lymph node cells, obtained before transplant. The sequence came from a human donor who was the organ donor for an intestinal transplant. V gene TRBV16 combines with J gene TRBJ1-5, with a possible D match to TRBD1 (5 bases). The CDR3 loop is CASSQSTVRYNSNQPQHF. In DNA form, the CDR3 reads TGTGCCAGCAGCCAATCGACAGTTCGATACAATAGCAATCAGCCCCAGCATTTT.